These 25 T cell receptor beta chains came from one sample sequenced in a study of control samples from healthy donors and cancer patients. The repertoire was sequenced with immunoSEQ multiplex PCR; TCRdb's copy has only in-frame clones and lacks some. Here the sample spans 150,000 or so clones, around 92% being singletons. Material: blood. The source is a woman aged 45 to 65 in good health.

V and J are TRBV6-6 and TRBJ1-6; D may be TRBD1 (5 bases). The V end lost 2 bases, the J end lost 7 bases, and 9 bases lay between the germline ends. This CDR3 region has 14 residues. Looked up from germline, CDR1 is MNHNY and CDR2 is SVGAGI (reference sequence). The CDR3 nucleotides read TGTGCCAGCAGTTACAAACGGGACAATTCACCCCTCCACTTT. This codes for CASSYKRDNSPLHF.

This sequence joins TRBV7-2 and TRBJ2-5; possible D gene TRBD2, 5 bases. Germline loops: CDR1 SGHTA, CDR2 FQGNSA. The CDR3 length is 13 residues. V was cut by 1 base and J by 7 bases, with 10 bases left in between. The CDR3 region is CASSLGPAGTQYF. CDR3 DNA sequence: TGTGCCAGCAGCTTAGGGCCTGCGGGGACCCAGTACTTC.

This chain uses TRBV7-9 with TRBJ1-1, with 12 bases lining up with TRBD1. Germline V gene lookup returns CDR1 SEHNR and CDR2 FQNEAQ (reference sequence). The CDR3 covers 15 residues. J was trimmed by 8 bases and V by 5 bases; bases with no gene match: 9. CDR3 nucleotides: TGTGCCAGCAGCCCCTCGGGGGGGACAGGGGGCGAAGCTTTCTTT. Protein product: CASSPSGGTGGEAFF.

This clone has only one observation. The rearrangement links TRBV7-6 to TRBJ2-6; perhaps TRBD2 as D (6 bases). Trimming removed 5 bases from V and 3 bases from J, with 14 bases in between. Germline V gives CDR1 SGHVS, CDR2 FNYEAQ. This CDR3 has 16 residues. The DNA of the CDR3 is TGTGCCAGCAGCCCAAATCCGGGGGTTGGGGCCAACGTCCTGACTTTC. Its protein product is CASSPNPGVGANVLTF.

The V and J genes are TRBV15 and TRBJ2-7; a possible D gene is TRBD1 (6 bases). The CDR3 is made up of 15 amino acids. The germline CDR1 and CDR2 sequences are LNHNV and YYDKDF (reference sequence). Trimming removed 4 bases at V and 1 base at J, with 14 bases between. Here the CDR3 reads CATSTFPGVSYEQYF. DNA of the CDR3: TGTGCCACCAGCACTTTCCCAGGGGTATCCTACGAGCAGTACTTC.

This chain joins TRBV29-1 and TRBJ1-6; 8 bases fit TRBD1. Germline lookup yields CDR1 SQVTM and CDR2 ANQGSEA. This CDR3 is 14 amino acids long. Trimming at V came to 5 bases and at J to 7 bases, leaving 7 bases not matched to a gene. In DNA, the CDR3 is TGCAGCGTTCCCGGGACAGGACCAAATTCACCCCTCCACTTT. Translation gives CSVPGTGPNSPLHF.

This chain uses TRBV6-1 with TRBJ1-4, with a possible D match to TRBD1 (5 bases). Germline V gene sequence: CDR1 MNHNS, CDR2 SASEGT. The CDR3 runs 15 residues. The ends were cut back, 3 bases at V and 0 bases at J, with 8 bases in the middle. The chain's CDR3 is CASSDGHPTNEKLFF. CDR3 coding DNA: TGTGCCAGCAGTGATGGACACCCAACTAATGAAAAACTGTTTTTT.

This clone showed up just once. The chain joins TRBV15 to TRBJ1-3, with a possible D match to TRBD1 (5 bases). Germline V gene data show CDR1 as LNHNV and CDR2 as YYDKDF (reference sequence). The length of the CDR3 is 15 residues. The ends were cut back, 5 bases at V and 4 bases at J, with 15 bases in the middle. In DNA form, the CDR3 reads TGTGCCACCAGCTCTCGGACTAGGGACGGAAACACCATATATTTT. It specifies CATSSRTRDGNTIYF.

The chain is built from TRBV7-9 and TRBJ1-3; perhaps TRBD1 as D (5 bases). V gave up 5 bases and J gave up 3 bases, with 20 bases separating them. The CDR3 loop spans 17 amino acids. Germline CDR1 is SEHNR and CDR2 is FQNEAQ (reference sequence). The CDR3 nucleotides read TGTGCCAGCAGCCACTTTAAAGGGGATGGTAGTGGAAACACCATATATTTT. Residues: CASSHFKGDGSGNTIYF.

The chain combines TRBV5-1 with TRBJ1-2; no clear D. The CDR3 extends over 15 amino acids. Germline V gene lookup returns CDR1 SGHRS and CDR2 YFSETQ. V lost 0 bases, J lost 4 bases, and 13 bases lay in between. The CDR3, as DNA: TGCGCCAGCAGCTTGGCCCGTGCCGGATTCTATGGCTACACCTTC. Protein product: CASSLARAGFYGYTF.

This clone was picked up one time. This CDR3 reads CASSSGTGHNQPQHF. The CDR3 DNA reads TGTGCCAGCAGCTCCGGGACAGGGCACAATCAGCCCCAGCATTTT. The rearrangement uses TRBV7-9 and TRBJ1-5; 9 bases are shared with TRBD1. This CDR3 contains 15 residues. J was trimmed by 3 bases and V by 4 bases; bases with no gene match: 4. Germline CDR1 and CDR2: SEHNR and FQNEAQ (reference sequence).

This clone was found a few times. The genes are TRBV30 and TRBJ1-2; D uncertain. There are 11 residues in the CDR3. V lost 4 bases and J lost 4, with 7 bases in between. Germline CDR1 is GTSNPN and CDR2 is SVGIG (reference sequence). The CDR3 coding sequence is TGTGCCTGGATATCCCCCTATGGCTACACCTTC. Translated: CAWISPYGYTF.

This chain joins TRBV5-1 and TRBJ2-2, with D perhaps matching TRBD1 or TRBD2 (5 bases each). This CDR3 comprises 17 residues. The germline V and J ends were trimmed by 2 bases and 2 bases, with 16 bases remaining between them. Per the germline V gene, CDR1 is SGHRS and CDR2 is YFSETQ. Here the CDR3 DNA reads TGCGCCAGCAGCTTCACCTACGGGGCGAGTAACACCGGGGAGCTGTTTTTT. Translation gives CASSFTYGASNTGELFF.

The J gene is TRBJ2-3, the V gene TRBV5-1; D call uncertain. Germline V gives CDR1 SGHRS, CDR2 YFSETQ. The V end lost 3 bases, the J end lost 3 bases, and 14 bases lay between the germline ends. The CDR3 extends over 15 amino acids. CDR3 in DNA: TGCGCCAGCAGCTCGTTCGGGCGGAGTACAGATACGCAGTATTTT. This codes for CASSSFGRSTDTQYF.

This sequence joins TRBV5-1 and TRBJ1-1, with 7 positions matching TRBD1. Trimming at V came to 4 bases and at J to 1 base, leaving 4 bases not matched to a gene. The CDR3 contains 14 residues. The germline gives CDR1 SGHRS, CDR2 YFSETQ. CDR3 residues: CASSTRGQNTEAFF. In DNA form, the CDR3 reads TGCGCCAGCAGCACAAGGGGGCAGAACACTGAAGCTTTCTTT.

This clone was observed a single time. This sequence joins TRBV5-1 and TRBJ1-1; possibly TRBD1 for D (5 bases). V lost 5 bases and J 0 bases, leaving 20 bases between the germline ends. This CDR3 is 17 amino acids long. Germline values: CDR1 SGHRS, CDR2 YFSETQ. The CDR3 DNA reads TGCGCCAGCAGTTCGAGCGTCAGGGCGGGGATGAACACTGAAGCTTTCTTT. It specifies CASSSSVRAGMNTEAFF.

The chain combines TRBV3-1 (or the pseudogene TRBV3-2) with TRBJ2-5; 10 nucleotides line up with TRBD2. The J segment lost 2 bases and the V segment lost 1 base, leaving 1 base of the junction unmatched. The CDR3 has 15 amino acids. The V gene's germline CDR1 is LGHDT and CDR2 YNNKEL (reference sequence). CDR3 nucleotides: TGTGCCAGCAGCCAAGGGACTAGCGGACAAGAGACCCAGTACTTC. This gives the protein CASSQGTSGQETQYF.

This chain uses TRBV6-5 with TRBJ1-1; D not certain. This CDR3 is 13 amino acids long. Trimming removed 7 bases at V and 4 bases at J, with 13 bases between. Germline-derived CDR1 and CDR2 are MNHEY and SVGAGI. The DNA for the CDR3 is TGTGCCAGCACTTCGGGTCTGGGCACTGAAGCTTTCTTT. It yields the protein CASTSGLGTEAFF.

The V gene is TRBV28, the J gene TRBJ1-5; D remains unclear. V was clipped by 3 bases and J by 6 bases, with 12 bases between them. Per germline, CDR1 MDHEN and CDR2 SYDVKM. The CDR3 length is 14 residues. The CDR3 nucleotides read TGTGCCAGCAGTTTTTTTATTTCCGGTCAGCCCCAGCATTTT. Amino acids: CASSFFISGQPQHF.

V usage is TRBV6-1 and J usage is TRBJ2-7; TRBD2 might be the D (5 bases). Germline V lookup: CDR1 MNHNS, CDR2 SASEGT. V shed 1 base and J shed 1 base, with 8 bases lying between them. The CDR3 length is 14 residues. CDR3 nucleotides: TGTGCCAGCAGTGAAGGACCGGGATCCTACGAGCAGTACTTC. Translation gives CASSEGPGSYEQYF.

V and J are TRBV6-1 and TRBJ2-7; 9 bases are a match to TRBD1. The CDR3 sequence is 16 residues long. In germline, CDR1 is MNHNS, CDR2 SASEGT. Trimming removed 4 bases from V and 2 bases from J; junction bases left unmatched: 9. Written as DNA, the CDR3 is TGTGCCAGCAGTGCCTTAGGACAGGGGATCACCTACGAGCAGTACTTC. Translated, it gives CASSALGQGITYEQYF.

This clone showed up just once. J is TRBJ1-4 and V is TRBV7-9; 8 bases align to TRBD1. CDR1 is SEHNR and CDR2 is FQNEAQ in the germline V gene (reference sequence). The CDR3 covers 14 residues. The trim removed 5 bases at V and 7 bases at J, leaving 6 bases unmatched. Written as DNA, the CDR3 is TGTGCCAGCAGCCTCAGGGGGCTTGGTGAAAAACTGTTTTTT. Its protein product is CASSLRGLGEKLFF.

About this clone: Other DNA sequences in this sample translate to the same CDR3. The chain combines TRBV12-3 or TRBV12-4 with TRBJ1-2; no firm D call. Between the trimmed V and J ends, which lost 3 bases and 2 bases, there was a span of 7 bases. CDR3 length equals 13 residues. The CDR3 loop is CASSFGRNYGYTF. CDR3 in DNA: TGTGCCAGCAGTTTCGGACGGAACTATGGCTACACCTTC.

V is TRBV6-6 and J is TRBJ2-7, with TRBD1 matching over 8 bases. The CDR3 length is 14 residues. Germline CDR1 MNHNY, CDR2 SVGAGI (reference sequence). V dropped 7 bases and J dropped 1; count of bases not matched to a gene: 6. The CDR3 here is CASTLRDRSYEQYF. CDR3 nucleotide sequence: TGTGCCAGCACCCTCCGGGACAGGTCCTACGAGCAGTACTTC.

This clone occurred a few times. The CDR3 here is CALNTGGMNTEAFF. The CDR3 bases are TGTGCACTCAACACGGGGGGTATGAACACTGAAGCTTTCTTT. The chain couples TRBV3-1 (or the pseudogene TRBV3-2) to TRBJ1-1; tentatively, D is TRBD1 (5 bases). This CDR3 has 14 residues. Germline V lookup: CDR1 LGHDT, CDR2 YNNKEL (reference sequence).